The rows below give T cell receptor beta chains drawn from one sample of a study of cytomegalovirus exposure and HLA in healthy donors. Using immunoSEQ multiplex PCR, the repertoire was profiled, and TCRdb retains in-frame clones only, with some absent. The profile shows around 150,000 clones, around 92% of them singletons. The sequenced sample was PBMCs. These receptors were obtained from a young man in good health and CMV-seropositive. Both conserved end residues are part of each CDR3. Each record gives: D gene, CDR3 length, J gene, V gene, clone size, CDR3 DNA, CDR3 protein. D genes are given only for firm matches. The listing skips clone size in some rows; elsewhere it reads once, few, many or a size class.

>.|14|TRBJ2-7|TRBV5-5|few
TGTGCCAGCAGCTTGCAACAGGCCTCCTACGAGCAGTACTTC
CASSLQQASYEQYF
>TRBD2|16|TRBJ2-1|TRBV9|.
TGTGCCAGCAGCGCTACCGGGACTATAATTTCGGATGAGCAGTTCTTC
CASSATGTIISDEQFF
>.|19|TRBJ2-3|TRBV6-1|.
TGTGCCAGCAGTGAAGCGTGGCTAGTAGAGGGGGTGGGCACAGATACGCAGTATTTT
CASSEAWLVEGVGTDTQYF
>.|14|TRBJ2-7|TRBV5-5|.
TGTGCCAGCAGCTTGGACAGGCAAACCTACGAGCAGTACTTC
CASSLDRQTYEQYF
>.|14|TRBJ1-3|TRBV18|.
TGTGCCAGCTCACCACCACAGCCTGGAAACACCATATATTTT
CASSPPQPGNTIYF
>.|21|TRBJ1-1|TRBV2|.
TGTGCCAGCAGTGAAGCGCCGTTAGTGGTTTGGGCAGCCTCTAAGAACACTGAAGCTTTCTTT
CASSEAPLVVWAASKNTEAFF
>.|13|TRBJ2-7|TRBV21-1|once
TGTGCCAGCAGCGGGAGGGTATCCTACGAGCAGTACTTC
CASSGRVSYEQYF
>TRBD2|15|TRBJ2-1|TRBV19|.
TGTGCCAGTACCCCCTCGGGGGGGGAATACAATGAGCAGTTCTTC
CASTPSGGEYNEQFF
>.|15|TRBJ2-1|TRBV10-3|.
TGTGCCATCAGTGAGTGGGCCGGCGGGAACAATGAGCAGTTCTTC
CAISEWAGGNNEQFF
>TRBD1|15|TRBJ2-1|TRBV28|.
TGTGCCAGCAGAAATAGCAGGGGGCGGGGAAATGAGCAGTTCTTC
CASRNSRGRGNEQFF
>.|18|TRBJ1-1|TRBV7-8|.
TGTGCCAGCAGCCCAAGATTCAAGAACAGGGCTGAGAACACTGAAGCTTTCTTT
CASSPRFKNRAENTEAFF
>TRBD2|14|TRBJ2-2|TRBV6-6|.
TGTGCCAGCATGTGGGCGGGAGACACCGGGGAGCTGTTTTTT
CASMWAGDTGELFF
>.|19|TRBJ1-1|TRBV5-1|once
TGCGCCAGCAGCTTGGGAATACCCAGGGTCAGGGCCAAGAACACTGAAGCTTTCTTT
CASSLGIPRVRAKNTEAFF
>.|14|TRBJ2-7|TRBV27|.
TGTGCCAGCAGGAGGCGGGAAAGCTCCTACGAGCAGTACTTC
CASRRRESSYEQYF
>TRBD2|15|TRBJ2-2|TRBV2|.
TGTGCCAGCAGTGAAGCGTGGGGGGGCACCGGGGAGCTGTTTTTT
CASSEAWGGTGELFF
>.|14|TRBJ2-3|TRBV4-1|.
TGCGCCAGCAGCCCCCGCGGGACCGGGCCGGGGCCGTATTTT
CASSPRGTGPGPYF
>TRBD1|16|TRBJ2-7|TRBV5-6|.
TGTGCCAGCAGCTTTTCTACCGGGACAGGCCTAGATGAGCAGTACTTC
CASSFSTGTGLDEQYF
>.|18|TRBJ2-6|TRBV9|.
TGTGCCAGCAGCGTGTTGTCCGGGTTCCCCTCTGGGGCCAACGTCCTGACTTTC
CASSVLSGFPSGANVLTF
>.|11|TRBJ1-2|TRBV29-1|.
TGCAGCGTTGTGGGAGGGAAAGGCTACACCTTC
CSVVGGKGYTF
>TRBD2|13|TRBJ2-1|TRBV29-1|once
TGCAGCGTTGTCAGCGGGAGTCGCGATGAGCAGTTCTTC
CSVVSGSRDEQFF
>TRBD2|16|TRBJ2-1|TRBV6-4|.
TGTGCCAGCAGTGACTTTACTAGCGGGACTCTTAATGAGCAGTTCTTC
CASSDFTSGTLNEQFF
>.|11|TRBJ1-3|TRBV25-1|.
TGTGCCAGCAGCGCTGGAAACACCATATATTTT
CASSAGNTIYF
>TRBD1|14|TRBJ1-2|TRBV6-1|.
TGTGCCAGCATCACGCCGGGACAGAACTATGGCTACACCTTC
CASITPGQNYGYTF
>.|12|TRBJ2-7|TRBV18|.
TGTGCCAGCTCACGAATAGCTACGGAGCAGTACTTC
CASSRIATEQYF
>TRBD1|16|TRBJ1-4|TRBV15|.
TGTGCCACCAGCAAAGTACAGGGGGCGACTAATGAAAAACTGTTTTTT
CATSKVQGATNEKLFF
>.|15|TRBJ2-2|TRBV30|once
TGTGCCTGGGGTCCGAAGAGAGGGCCCACCGGGGAGCTGTTTTTT
CAWGPKRGPTGELFF
>.|15|TRBJ2-3|TRBV9|.
TGTGCCAGCAGCAGAGGGGACTTCTTGGCAGATACGCAGTATTTT
CASSRGDFLADTQYF
>.|13|TRBJ1-3|TRBV2|.
TGTGCCAGCCTGTTGGGCCCTGGAAACACCATATATTTT
CASLLGPGNTIYF
>.|16|TRBJ2-1|TRBV5-8|.
TGTGCCAGCAGCCTACATCCCGGGACTTTCTACAATGAGCAGTTCTTC
CASSLHPGTFYNEQFF
>TRBD1|15|TRBJ1-1|TRBV19|.
TGTGCCAGTAGTTCACAGGGGCTCATGAACACTGAAGCTTTCTTT
CASSSQGLMNTEAFF
>.|15|TRBJ2-7|TRBV4-1|.
TGCGCCAGCAGCCAACTAGCCACGGGCCCCTACGAGCAGTACTTC
CASSQLATGPYEQYF
>.|15|TRBJ2-2|TRBV28|.
TGTGCCAGCACCACAGGTGGGGTTCTCACCGGGGAGCTGTTTTTT
CASTTGGVLTGELFF
>.|14|TRBJ2-3|TRBV6-1|.
TGTGCCAGCAGTCTGAACTCCTACACAGATACGCAGTATTTT
CASSLNSYTDTQYF
>TRBD2|12|TRBJ2-1|TRBV29-1|.
TGCAGCGTTGGGGGACTAGGCAATGAGCAGTTCTTC
CSVGGLGNEQFF
>.|14|TRBJ1-1|TRBV4-1|.
TGCGCCAGCAGCCAGCGGGGACTGAACACTGAAGCTTTCTTT
CASSQRGLNTEAFF
>TRBD1|16|TRBJ2-7|TRBV7-9|.
TGTGCCAGCAGCTTAGCCGGGACAGGTGGGGACTACGAGCAGTACTTC
CASSLAGTGGDYEQYF
>.|15|TRBJ2-7|TRBV9|.
TGTGCCAGCAGCCAGGGGAACAGGTTCTCCTACGAGCAGTACTTC
CASSQGNRFSYEQYF
>.|13|TRBJ2-4|TRBV10-3|.
TGTGCCATCATAGGACAGTCCGGAAACATTCAGTACTTC
CAIIGQSGNIQYF
>.|15|TRBJ1-1|TRBV18|.
TGTGCCAGCTCACGAACGGACAGTGGGAACACTGAAGCTTTCTTT
CASSRTDSGNTEAFF
>TRBD2|17|TRBJ2-7|TRBV18|.
TGTGCCAGCTCACCAGGGACTAGCGGGACCCGCTCCTACGAGCAGTACTTC
CASSPGTSGTRSYEQYF
>.|13|TRBJ1-1|TRBV2|.
TGTGCCAGCAGTGGGGAGGGAGGCACTGAAGCTTTCTTT
CASSGEGGTEAFF
>TRBD2|15|TRBJ2-3|TRBV7-3|.
TGTGCCAGCAGCTTAGGACTAGCGGGAGTGGATACGCAGTATTTT
CASSLGLAGVDTQYF
>TRBD1|12|TRBJ2-1|TRBV7-6|once
TGTGCCAGCAGCCCCTCGACAGGGGAGCAGTTCTTC
CASSPSTGEQFF
>.|15|TRBJ2-5|TRBV18|once
TGTGCCAGCTCACCCTCGGCAGGGTCCAGTGAGACCCAGTACTTC
CASSPSAGSSETQYF
>.|14|TRBJ2-7|TRBV15|once
TGTGCCACCAGCAGAGATCCCGGCCGGGGGGAGCAGTACTTC
CATSRDPGRGEQYF
>.|13|TRBJ1-2|TRBV19|.
TGTGCCAGTAGTCGGCTGGGCGGGGATGGCTACACCTTC
CASSRLGGDGYTF
>TRBD2|18|TRBJ2-5|TRBV13|.
TGTGCCAGCAGCTTAGAGGGACTAGCGGGAGGGCCTCCAGAGACCCAGTACTTC
CASSLEGLAGGPPETQYF
>TRBD1|17|TRBJ1-1|TRBV4-1|.
TGCGCCAGCAGCCAAGGTGCCGGGACAGGAGGGAACACTGAAGCTTTCTTT
CASSQGAGTGGNTEAFF
>TRBD2|14|TRBJ2-1|TRBV27|once
TGTGCCAGCAGTCCCGTAGCGGGAGCCTATGAGCAGTTCTTC
CASSPVAGAYEQFF
>TRBD2|14|TRBJ2-7|TRBV11-3|.
TGTGCCAGCAGCTTAAGCGGGAGTTCCTACGAGCAGTACTTC
CASSLSGSSYEQYF
>TRBD1|15|TRBJ1-5|TRBV28|.
TGTGCCAGCAGTTTATCTACAGGGGGCGGTCAGCCCCAGCATTTT
CASSLSTGGGQPQHF
>.|14|TRBJ1-1|TRBV19|.
TGTGCCAGTAGTACTAACCCGATGTACACTGAAGCTTTCTTT
CASSTNPMYTEAFF
>.|13|TRBJ2-1|TRBV19|.
TGTGCCAGTAGTCAAGGATGGGGGGATGAGCAGTTCTTC
CASSQGWGDEQFF
>TRBD2|15|TRBJ2-1|TRBV5-1|.
TGCGCCAGCAGCTTGGTTGCGGGAGGGGATAATGAGCAGTTCTTC
CASSLVAGGDNEQFF
>.|15|TRBJ1-1|TRBV19|.
TGTGCCAGTAGTATAGATGGGCTATCGAACACTGAAGCTTTCTTT
CASSIDGLSNTEAFF
>.|12|TRBJ2-5|TRBV11-3|once
TGTGCCAGCAGCTTATCAGAAGAGACCCAGTACTTC
CASSLSEETQYF
>TRBD1|15|TRBJ1-5|TRBV28|.
TGTGCCAGCAGTGACCGGGACAGGGTGAATCAGCCCCAGCATTTT
CASSDRDRVNQPQHF
>.|14|TRBJ2-3|TRBV13|.
TGTGCCAGCAGCTTGCGAGGCCTGGCAAATACGCAGTATTTT
CASSLRGLANTQYF
>.|16|TRBJ2-6|TRBV6-5|.
TGTGCCAGCAGTTACTCGAGGAACTCTGGGGCCAACGTCCTGACTTTC
CASSYSRNSGANVLTF
>.|14|TRBJ1-2|TRBV18|.
TGTGCCAGCTCACCAAACACCAGACAGGATGGCTACACCTTC
CASSPNTRQDGYTF